The 29 T cell receptor beta chains in this list originate from one sample, sequenced in a study of CD8 T cells in ankylosing spondylitis. Whole-study results and caveats: Apparently characteristic of ankylosing spondylitis blood was a TCR beta motif (under ten highly homologous variants).

Their antigen targets remain unknown. Via MiXCR, TCRdb re-called the 5' RACE reads, giving one row per CDR3 protein. The table lists about 330,000 distinct CDR3 sequences, 8% of them singletons, with roughly 15% in the top ten. The sample consisted of blood, either unsorted or a sorted T cell fraction (not recorded which). These receptor sequences come from a male donor with ankylosing spondylitis.

The sample holds many counts of this clonotype. This rearrangement joins TRBV12-3 or TRBV12-4 to TRBJ2-7; perhaps TRBD2 as D (6 bases). The V and J ends lost 5 bases and 3 bases respectively, with 11 bases between them. The CDR3 spans 13 residues. CDR3 region: CASSGPGGYEQYF. In nucleotides, the CDR3 is TGTGCCAGCAGTGGCCCCGGGGGCTACGAGCAGTACTTC.

This clonotype has more than one count but fewer than ten. The rearrangement joins TRBV10-3 to TRBJ2-7, with D possibly being TRBD1 (5 bases). The V gene's germline CDR1 is ENHRY and CDR2 SYGVKD. The CDR3 is 11 amino acids. With 7 bases removed from V and 6 bases from J, the gap between germline ends came to 10 bases. The CDR3 coding sequence is TGTGCCATCACCGACAGAGGCGAGCAGTACTTC. It specifies CAITDRGEQYF.

This clonotype was recorded a few times. This chain links TRBV12-3 or TRBV12-4 with TRBJ2-7; maybe TRBD2 (5 bases). This CDR3 region has 12 residues. Trimming left V 2 bases short and J 5 bases short, with 7 bases between. The CDR3 protein is CASSLWGDEQYF. CDR3 in DNA: TGTGCCAGCAGTTTATGGGGAGACGAGCAGTACTTC.

This clonotype has a count of ten or more. This chain connects TRBV5-1 to TRBJ2-1, with D unresolved. Trimming took 5 bases from V and 0 from J, leaving 9 bases between them. Germline CDR1 reads SGHRS; CDR2 reads YFSETQ. This CDR3 contains 14 residues. CDR3 in DNA: TGCGCCAGCAGTCCCTGGAGCTCCTACAATGAGCAGTTCTTC. This translates into CASSPWSSYNEQFF.

This chain connects TRBV12-3 or TRBV12-4 to TRBJ2-3; the D is unclear. V was cut by 7 bases and J by 2 bases, with 1 base left in between. The CDR3 covers 10 residues. In DNA, the CDR3 is TGTGCCAGCACCACAGATACGCAGTATTTT. Translated: CASTTDTQYF.

This rearrangement joins TRBV19 to TRBJ1-1, with D unclear. With 3 bases removed from V and 4 bases from J, the gap between germline ends came to 12 bases. There are 14 residues in the CDR3. Germline CDR1 and CDR2: LNHDA and SQIVND (reference sequence). This CDR3 is CASSMRLQSTEAFF. Written as DNA, the CDR3 is TGTGCCAGTAGTATGCGGTTGCAGTCCACTGAAGCTTTCTTT.

CDR3 bases: TGTGCCAGCAGCTTAGGAGTGTCGGCCCTCCACTTT. It translates to CASSLGVSALHF. V is TRBV7-2 and J is TRBJ1-6; D gene uncertain. CDR1 SGHTA and CDR2 FQGNSA come from the germline V gene. This CDR3 is built from 12 residues. The ends were cut back, 1 base at V and 14 bases at J, with 9 bases in the middle. The full variable domain, rest sourced from reference TRBV7-2 and TRBJ1-6, is GAGVSQSPSNKVTEKGKDVELRCDPISGHTALYWYRQSLGQGLEFLIYFQGNSAPDKSGLPSDRFSAERTGGSVSTLTIQRTQQEDSAVYLCASSLGVSALHFGNGTRLTVT.

This clonotype was counted at least ten times. The V call is TRBV28, the J call TRBJ1-5; weak D call: TRBD1 (6 bases). Germline CDR1 is MDHEN and CDR2 is SYDVKM. V dropped 4 bases and J dropped 0 bases, with 10 bases sitting between them. The CDR3 consists of 15 residues. The CDR3: CASSYRTASNQPQHF. The CDR3 DNA sequence: TGTGCCAGCAGTTACCGGACAGCTAGCAATCAGCCCCAGCATTTT.

This clonotype was picked up many times. The gene calls are TRBV29-1 and TRBJ1-5, with no clear D. This CDR3 comprises 13 residues. V lost 4 bases, J lost 0 bases, and 7 bases lay in between. In germline, CDR1 is SQVTM, CDR2 ANQGSEA. The CDR3 DNA sequence: TGCAGCGTTGGACACGATAGCAATCAGCCCCAGCATTTT. Its protein product is CSVGHDSNQPQHF.

This clonotype was counted a few times. The chain joins TRBV3-1 to TRBJ2-2, with unresolved D. Germline CDR1 reads LGHDT; CDR2 reads YNNKEL (reference sequence). The CDR3 length is 13 residues. The germline V and J ends were trimmed by 4 bases and 6 bases, with 9 bases remaining between them. The CDR3 sequence: CASSPRIAGELFF. CDR3 coding DNA: TGTGCCAGCAGCCCCCGGATTGCCGGGGAGCTGTTTTTT.

In its sample, this clonotype was seen a few times. The chain couples TRBV29-1 to TRBJ2-7; 8 bases are shared with TRBD1. CDR1 is SQVTM and CDR2 is ANQGSEA in the germline V gene. V shed 0 bases and J 3 bases; nucleotides not matched to a gene: 4. The CDR3 totals 14 residues. The CDR3, as DNA: TGCAGCGTTGAAGATTGGACAGGGAACTACGAGCAGTACTTC. Its translation: CSVEDWTGNYEQYF.

The J gene is TRBJ1-5, the V gene TRBV7-9; D unresolved. The CDR3 has 12 amino acids. Trimming removed 5 bases from V and 7 bases from J, with 9 bases in between. The germline CDR1 and CDR2 sequences are SEHNR and FQNEAQ (reference sequence). The CDR3 spells CASSPDGQPQHF. As DNA, the CDR3 is TGTGCCAGCAGCCCCGACGGCCAGCCCCAGCATTTT.

This clonotype was counted between two and nine times. The V call is TRBV5-1, the J call TRBJ2-7; TRBD2 matches at 9 bases. The germline CDR1 and CDR2 sequences are SGHRS and YFSETQ. V gave up 0 bases and J gave up 2 bases; unmatched junction bases: 3. The CDR3 sequence is 15 residues long. This chain's CDR3 is CASSLVAGAAYEQYF. The CDR3 coding sequence is TGCGCCAGCAGCTTGGTAGCGGGAGCAGCCTACGAGCAGTACTTC.

This clonotype was counted at least ten times. This chain uses TRBV2 with TRBJ1-5, with D maybe TRBD1 (6 bases). CDR1 and CDR2 from the germline V gene are SNHLY and FYNNEI. V was pared by 4 bases and J by 6 bases, with 13 bases between. The CDR3 length is 14 residues. CDR3 residues: CASSGDRSTQPQHF. The DNA of the CDR3 is TGTGCCAGCAGTGGCGACAGGTCAACTCAGCCCCAGCATTTT.

Only a few counts were recorded for this clonotype. The chain has TRBV6-2 or TRBV6-3 and TRBJ2-7, with a possible D match to TRBD2 (6 bases). Looked up from germline, CDR1 is MNHEY and CDR2 is SVGEGT. V lost 7 bases to trimming and J lost 0 bases, with 10 bases between them. This CDR3 is built from 13 residues. The CDR3 DNA is TGTGCCAGCACCCCCGGGAGCTCCTACGAGCAGTACTTC. It encodes CASTPGSSYEQYF.

This rearrangement joins TRBV6-5 to TRBJ2-1, with D maybe TRBD2 (6 bases). This CDR3 has 15 amino acids. The germline gives CDR1 MNHEY, CDR2 SVGAGI. Trimming took off 4 bases at V and 7 bases at J, with 17 bases between the two ends. The chain's CDR3 is CASSWAGPPINEQFF. The DNA for the CDR3 is TGTGCCAGCAGTTGGGCGGGGCCCCCGATTAATGAGCAGTTCTTC.

CDR3 nucleotide sequence: TGTGCCAGCAGCCGCACAGGGGATAGCAATCAGCCCCAGCATTTT. It is translated as CASSRTGDSNQPQHF. The rearrangement links TRBV3-1 to TRBJ1-5, with 7 nucleotides matching TRBD1. The CDR3 sequence is 15 residues long. With V trimmed by 4 bases and J by 0 bases, 3 bases remained unmatched. CDR1 is LGHDT and CDR2 is YNNKEL in the germline V gene (reference sequence).

This clonotype was seen a few times. The chain uses TRBV9 and TRBJ2-2; the D gene is possibly TRBD2 (7 bases). This CDR3 has 17 residues. Trimming removed 4 bases at V and 5 bases at J, with 21 bases between. The germline gives CDR1 SGDLS, CDR2 YYNGEE. The DNA for the CDR3 is TGTGCCAGCAGCCCTCGCGGATGGGGAGGGGGTACCGGGGAGCTGTTTTTT. Protein: CASSPRGWGGGTGELFF. Using reference TRBV9 and TRBJ2-2 for the parts outside the CDR3, the full variable domain is DSGVTQTPKHLITATGQRVTLRCSPRSGDLSVYWYQQSLDQGLQFLIQYYNGEERAKGNILERFSAQQFPDLHSELNLSSLELGDSALYFCASSPRGWGGGTGELFFGEGSRLTVL.

This clonotype was seen a few times. An end of the junction differs from the germline gene, which may be a read error. The chain uses TRBV7-7 and TRBJ2-1, with 7 bases that match TRBD1. The CDR3 contains 14 residues. The germline CDR1 and CDR2 sequences are SSHAT and FNYEAQ (reference sequence). The DNA of the CDR3 is TGTGCTAGCAGCTTAAGTCGGGACAGCAATGAGCAGTTCTTC. Translating gives CASSLSRDSNEQFF.

This clonotype was seen only a few times. The CDR3 DNA reads as TGTGCCAGCAGTTTACTTGGGGTTGCCAAAAACATTCAGTACTTC. It codes for CASSLLGVAKNIQYF. This rearrangement joins TRBV28 to TRBJ2-4, with D uncertain. CDR1 is MDHEN and CDR2 is SYDVKM in the germline V gene. This CDR3 is 15 amino acids long. The ends were cut back, 2 bases at V and 1 base at J, with 9 bases in the middle.

This clonotype appeared many times. V gene TRBV3-1 combines with J gene TRBJ2-1; D is unclear. The CDR3 has 14 residues. Trimming shortened V by 5 bases and J by 6 bases, and 14 bases separated the two germline ends. Germline V gene sequence: CDR1 LGHDT, CDR2 YNNKEL (reference sequence). The CDR3 DNA reads as TGTGCCAGCAGCGATTCGCTATCAGTCAATGAGCAGTTCTTC. It yields the protein CASSDSLSVNEQFF.

This clonotype appeared a few times. The chain has TRBV12-3 or TRBV12-4 and TRBJ1-1, with 8 bases matching TRBD1. The length of the CDR3 is 15 residues. V was pared by 6 bases and J by 7 bases, with 13 bases of the junction left unmatched. The DNA for the CDR3 is TGTGCCAGCAGCCCCTTCGGACAGGGAACGGTTGAAGCTTTCTTT. It translates to CASSPFGQGTVEAFF.

This clonotype has a handful of counts. The chain combines TRBV29-1 with TRBJ1-3; 9 positions match TRBD1. CDR3 size: 13 residues. Trimming removed 7 bases from V and 6 bases from J; junction bases left unmatched: 7. Germline V gives CDR1 SQVTM, CDR2 ANQGSEA. CDR3 residues: CSARWDRENTIYF. In DNA form, the CDR3 reads TGCAGCGCCCGGTGGGACAGGGAAAACACCATATATTTT.

The rearrangement links TRBV30 to TRBJ1-5; D is undetermined. This CDR3 comprises 15 residues. V was clipped by 1 base and J by 1 base, with 11 bases between them. Germline lookup yields CDR1 GTSNPN and CDR2 SVGIG (reference sequence). The CDR3 loop is CAWSAGRRSNQPQHF. The CDR3 nucleotides read TGTGCCTGGAGTGCGGGCAGGAGAAGCAATCAGCCCCAGCATTTT.

This clonotype was picked up a small number of times. The chain couples TRBV7-9 to TRBJ2-7, with D tentatively TRBD1 (5 bases). V was shortened by 5 bases and J by 2 bases, with 10 bases between the two germline ends. The CDR3 has 13 residues. Germline-derived CDR1 and CDR2 are SEHNR and FQNEAQ (reference sequence). CDR3 sequence reads: CASSTDRAYEQYF. CDR3 bases: TGTGCCAGCAGCACTGACAGAGCCTACGAGCAGTACTTC.

The rearrangement links TRBV5-1 to TRBJ1-2, with D tentatively TRBD1 (6 bases). V lost 4 bases, J lost 5 bases, and 21 bases lay in between. The germline V gene encodes CDR1 SGHRS and CDR2 YFSETQ. The length of the CDR3 is 16 residues. CDR3 sequence: CASSLTSGTKGYGYTF. CDR3 nucleotides: TGCGCCAGCAGCCTCACTTCCGGGACAAAGGGTTATGGCTACACCTTC.

The V call is TRBV28, the J call TRBJ1-1, with D uncertain. This CDR3 region has 12 residues. The V end was cut by 2 bases, the J end by 6 bases, with 7 bases between. CDR1 MDHEN and CDR2 SYDVKM come from the germline V gene. Here the CDR3 reads CASSLIMPEAFF. CDR3 bases: TGTGCCAGCAGTTTAATAATGCCTGAAGCTTTCTTT.

This clonotype has more than one count but fewer than ten. V usage is TRBV9 and J usage is TRBJ2-3; no clear D gene. Germline V lookup: CDR1 SGDLS, CDR2 YYNGEE. The CDR3 loop spans 14 amino acids. V gave up 6 bases and J gave up 0 bases, with 11 bases separating them. CDR3 sequence: CASNRRFSTDTQYF. CDR3 nucleotide sequence: TGTGCCAGCAATCGGCGCTTCAGCACAGATACGCAGTATTTT.

This clonotype was observed a handful of times. The CDR3 sequence: CASSLDTNQETQYF. The CDR3 region has the DNA TGCGCCAGCAGCTTGGATACAAATCAAGAGACCCAGTACTTC. The chain links TRBV5-1 to TRBJ2-5, with unresolved D. V lost 0 bases, J lost 2 bases, and 8 bases lay in between. Germline assignment: CDR1 SGHRS and CDR2 YFSETQ. The CDR3 covers 14 residues.